The 14 T cell receptor beta chains below come from one sample, sequenced in a study of blood T cells in healthy people across ages (dated by TCRdb to between 2014 and 2017). Library creation used 5' RACE. A second PCR of about 7 to 12 cycles was performed with a sample-barcoded 5' primer and a J-beta primer mix. The public reads were quality trimmed at Q25 with fastp and then assembled into clones with MiXCR by TCRdb, keeping productive beta chains. Each entry merges the rows of one CDR3 protein and shows their most common DNA and genes. For this sample there are around 2 million distinct CDR3 sequences; around 40% appear just once. The ten largest clonotypes hold about 23% of the sample. The sequencing input was blood. The receptors originated from a human donor in good health.

The rearrangement links TRBV7-3 to TRBJ2-3; D unresolved. Looked up from germline, CDR1 is SGHTA and CDR2 is FQGTGA. The CDR3 runs to 13 residues. V lost 5 bases and J 6 bases, leaving 12 bases between the germline ends. The DNA for the CDR3 is TGTGCCAGCAGCGCCCGACCCAGGGATACGCAGTATTTT. Protein sequence: CASSARPRDTQYF.

Only a few counts were recorded for this clonotype. This chain links TRBV6-2 or TRBV6-3 with TRBJ2-1; 10 bases agree with TRBD2. CDR3 length equals 18 residues. V trimming: 5 bases; J trimming: 0 bases; junction bases outside the gene matches: 10. Germline assignment: CDR1 MNHEY and CDR2 SVGEGT. CDR3 in amino acids: CASSQGTSATSSYNEQFF. In DNA form, the CDR3 reads TGTGCCAGCAGTCAAGGGACTAGCGCTACTAGCTCCTACAATGAGCAGTTCTTC.

The chain uses TRBV4-3 and TRBJ2-1, with 7 bases that match TRBD2. This CDR3 contains 19 residues. The germline gives CDR1 LGHNA, CDR2 YSLEER. V shed 0 bases, J shed 0 bases, and the junction held 11 bases outside the gene matches. The CDR3 region is CASSQDTLAVLSSYNEQFF. The DNA for the CDR3 is TGCGCCAGCAGCCAAGACACCCTAGCGGTCCTGAGCTCCTACAATGAGCAGTTCTTC.

A remark on this clonotype: A much more abundant neighbour one base away suggests this may be a read error. CDR3 protein: CSATGALGTGANVLTF. DNA of the CDR3: TGCAGCGCTACGGGGGCGCTGGGTACTGGGGCCAACGTCCTGACTTTC. The rearrangement joins TRBV29-1 to TRBJ2-6, with D possibly called TRBD1 or TRBD2 (6 bases each). Germline lookup yields CDR1 SQVTM and CDR2 ANQGSEA. Deletions cut 7 bases from V and 2 bases from J, with 18 bases between. This CDR3 has 16 residues.

The chain joins TRBV29-1 to TRBJ2-7; 7 positions match TRBD1. Germline CDR1 and CDR2: SQVTM and ANQGSEA. The trim removed 5 bases at V and 0 bases at J, leaving 7 bases unmatched. The CDR3 loop spans 14 amino acids. The CDR3 DNA is TGCAGCGTTAGACCGACAGGGAGCTCCTACGAGCAGTACTTC. Its protein is CSVRPTGSSYEQYF.

This chain connects TRBV28 to TRBJ1-4, with a tentative D call TRBD1 (6 bases). From germline, CDR1 is MDHEN and CDR2 SYDVKM. V lost 6 bases and J 4 bases, leaving 15 bases between the germline ends. There are 15 residues in the CDR3. CDR3 in DNA: TGTGCCAGCAGGGGGGCCGGTCTGGGTAATGAAAAACTGTTTTTT. Translated: CASRGAGLGNEKLFF.

The chain uses TRBV29-1 and TRBJ1-2, with 9 bases lining up with TRBD1. The ends lost 7 bases at V and 5 bases at J; junction bases unmatched: 8. The CDR3 covers 13 residues. CDR1 SQVTM and CDR2 ANQGSEA come from the germline V gene. The CDR3: CSAWTGEEYGYTF. For the CDR3, the DNA is TGCAGCGCCTGGACAGGGGAGGAGTATGGCTACACCTTC.

The chain has TRBV4-1 and TRBJ1-1, with 8 bases fitting TRBD1. CDR1 is MGHRA, CDR2 YSYEKL, per germline. J lost 1 base, V lost 2 bases, and 6 bases had no gene match. The CDR3 is 16 residues long. The CDR3 spells CASSQSITGGNTEAFF. CDR3 DNA sequence: TGCGCCAGCAGCCAATCCATTACAGGGGGGAACACTGAAGCTTTCTTT.

This clonotype was seen a handful of times. The chain combines TRBV4-3 with TRBJ1-2; the match to TRBD1 covers 8 bases. The CDR3 consists of 15 residues. With V trimmed by 0 bases and J by 3 bases, 3 bases remained unmatched. Germline V lookup: CDR1 LGHNA, CDR2 YSLEER. The CDR3 nucleotides are TGCGCCAGCAGCCAAGATTTGGACAGGGACTATGGCTACACCTTC. This sequence encodes CASSQDLDRDYGYTF.

This clonotype turned up a few times. The chain is built from TRBV24-1 and TRBJ2-5; tentatively, D is TRBD2 (6 bases). The CDR3 is 15 residues long. V lost 3 bases, J lost 5 bases, and 15 bases lay in between. CDR1 is KGHDR, CDR2 SFDVKD, per germline. CDR3 in amino acids: CATSDPTTAGETQYF. DNA for the CDR3: TGTGCCACCAGTGATCCAACCACGGCGGGGGAGACCCAGTACTTC.

This chain joins TRBV6-1 and TRBJ1-3, with 9 bases aligning to TRBD1. Germline assignment: CDR1 MNHNS and CDR2 SASEGT. This CDR3 has 17 amino acids. The V gene end was trimmed by 7 bases and the J gene end by 0 bases; junction bases not matched to a gene: 10. The CDR3 bases are TGTGCCAGCACAACCGGGACAGGGACTTTCTCTGGAAACACCATATATTTT. This translates into CASTTGTGTFSGNTIYF.

There are many counts of this clonotype. The chain recombines TRBV7-8 with TRBJ2-7; D possibly corresponds to TRBD2 (5 bases). CDR3 size: 13 residues. V lost 4 bases to trimming and J lost 3 bases, with 10 bases between them. The germline V gene encodes CDR1 SGHVS and CDR2 FQNEAQ. Here the CDR3 DNA reads TGTGCCAGCAGCTCCCGGGGTGACTACGAGCAGTACTTC. The encoded protein is CASSSRGDYEQYF.

The chain uses TRBV4-3 and TRBJ2-3, with a possible D match to TRBD2 (7 bases). Germline CDR1 reads LGHNA; CDR2 reads YSLEER. V lost 3 bases, J lost 4 bases, and 20 bases lay in between. This CDR3 region has 17 residues. CDR3 loop: CASSHYLRGGGADTQYF. The CDR3 DNA reads as TGCGCCAGCAGCCATTACCTTAGGGGGGGAGGGGCAGATACGCAGTATTTT.

The V and J genes are TRBV4-3 and TRBJ1-2; no definite D call. From germline, CDR1 is LGHNA and CDR2 YSLEER. The V end was cut by 0 bases, the J end by 6 bases, with 11 bases between. CDR3 length: 14 amino acids. The CDR3 sequence is CASSQDSRRNGYTF. DNA for the CDR3: TGCGCCAGCAGCCAAGACTCGAGAAGGAATGGCTACACCTTC.